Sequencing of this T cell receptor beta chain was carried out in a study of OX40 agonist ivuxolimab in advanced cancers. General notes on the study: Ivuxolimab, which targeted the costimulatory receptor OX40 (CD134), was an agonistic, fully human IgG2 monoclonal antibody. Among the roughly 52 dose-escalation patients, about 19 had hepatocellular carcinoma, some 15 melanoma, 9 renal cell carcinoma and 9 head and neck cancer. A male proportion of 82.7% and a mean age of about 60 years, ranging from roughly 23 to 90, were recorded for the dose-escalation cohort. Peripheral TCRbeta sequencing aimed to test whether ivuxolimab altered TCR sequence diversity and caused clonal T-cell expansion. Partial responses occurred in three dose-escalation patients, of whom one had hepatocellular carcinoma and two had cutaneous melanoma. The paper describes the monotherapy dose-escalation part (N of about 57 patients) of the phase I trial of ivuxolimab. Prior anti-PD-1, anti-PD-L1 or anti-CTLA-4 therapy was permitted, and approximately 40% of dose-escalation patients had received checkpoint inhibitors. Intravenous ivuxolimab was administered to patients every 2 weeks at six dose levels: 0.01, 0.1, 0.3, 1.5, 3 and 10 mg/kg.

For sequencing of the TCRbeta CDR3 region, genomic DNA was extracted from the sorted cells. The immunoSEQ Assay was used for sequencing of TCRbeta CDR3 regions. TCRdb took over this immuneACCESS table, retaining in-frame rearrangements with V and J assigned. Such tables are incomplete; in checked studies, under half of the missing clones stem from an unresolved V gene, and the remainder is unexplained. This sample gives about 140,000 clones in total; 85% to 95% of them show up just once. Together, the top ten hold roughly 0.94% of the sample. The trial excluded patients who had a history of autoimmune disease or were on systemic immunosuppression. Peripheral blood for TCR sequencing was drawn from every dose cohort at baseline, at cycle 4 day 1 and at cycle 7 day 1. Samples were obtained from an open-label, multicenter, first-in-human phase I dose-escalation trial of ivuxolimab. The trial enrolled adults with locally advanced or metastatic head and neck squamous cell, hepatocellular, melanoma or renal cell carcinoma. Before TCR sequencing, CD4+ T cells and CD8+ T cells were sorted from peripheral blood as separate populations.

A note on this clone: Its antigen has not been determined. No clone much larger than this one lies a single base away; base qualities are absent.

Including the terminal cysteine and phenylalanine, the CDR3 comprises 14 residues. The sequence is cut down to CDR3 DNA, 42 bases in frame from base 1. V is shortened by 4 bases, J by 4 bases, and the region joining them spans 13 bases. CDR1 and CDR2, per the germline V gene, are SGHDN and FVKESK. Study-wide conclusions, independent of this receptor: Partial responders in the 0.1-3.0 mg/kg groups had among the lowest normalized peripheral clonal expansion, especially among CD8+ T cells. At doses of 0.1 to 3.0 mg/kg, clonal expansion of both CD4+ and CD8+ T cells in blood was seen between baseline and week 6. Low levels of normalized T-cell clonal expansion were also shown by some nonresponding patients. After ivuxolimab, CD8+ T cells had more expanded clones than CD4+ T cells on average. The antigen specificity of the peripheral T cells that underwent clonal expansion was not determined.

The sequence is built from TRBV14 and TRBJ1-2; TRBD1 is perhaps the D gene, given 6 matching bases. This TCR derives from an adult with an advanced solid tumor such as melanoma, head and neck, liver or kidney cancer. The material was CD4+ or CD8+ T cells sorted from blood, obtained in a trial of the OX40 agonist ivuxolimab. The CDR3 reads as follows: CASSPYRAPYGYTF. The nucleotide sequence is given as TGTGCCAGCAGCCCCTACAGGGCACCCTATGGCTACACCTTC.